This T cell receptor (beta chain) was sequenced for a study of T cell repertoires in cytomegalovirus infection (dated by TCRdb to about 2019). In terms of the full investigation: Peptide stimulations targeted recently identified HLA-C-restricted CMV epitopes, whose presentation resists viral immunomodulation, together with well-studied HLA-B-restricted epitopes. Donor HLA type was relevant to the analysis, as public TCR beta signatures indicated carriage of CMV infection together with the matching HLA type.

The treatment or condition label of this sample denotes: in vitro stimulation with specific CMV peptide epitopes to enrich CMV-specific T cells. TCRdb names Illumina HiSeq 1500 as the instrument used. The raw public reads went through TCRdb reprocessing: fastp at Q25, MiXCR clone calling, in-frame beta chains kept. Under each unique CDR3 protein, matching rows form one entry showing the most common genes and DNA. This sample is represented by some 900,000 distinct CDR3 sequences; about 31% of them were singletons. The top ten clones comprise 9.5% to 15% of the sample. With regard to this clonotype: Its antigen is unknown. No base quality values were provided; no much bigger clone lies one nucleotide off.

V loses 0 bases, J loses 8 bases, and the germline ends lie 6 bases apart. CDR1 SGDLS and CDR2 YYNGEE are derived from the germline V gene. The CDR3, from cysteine to phenylalanine, totals 12 residues. Only CDR3 DNA is held: 36 bases, read in frame from base 1. What the work shows at the level of the full study, not this receptor alone: The ex vivo response was dominated by HLA-C-restricted CMV-specific TCR beta clonotypes, which also provided the single most frequent clonotype in two of eight donors. Cumulative frequency of public TCR beta family members discriminated carriers of CMV infection plus the relevant HLA type in this cohort and an independent 352-donor cohort.

This TCR was recovered from a human donor in good health (CMV status not recorded). Some clones in this sample may be carry-over from other donors' samples. The rearrangement joined TRBV9 to TRBJ2-1; the D gene remains uncertain. Sequenced material: cultured CD8+ T cells from PBMCs, taken from culture after CMV antigen stimulation. The CDR3 reads as follows: CASSVVGHEQFF. The sequenced DNA is TGTGCCAGCAGCGTAGTGGGCCATGAGCAGTTCTTC. The CDR3, completed at both ends by the reference TRBV9 and TRBJ2-1 genes, gives the full variable domain DSGVTQTPKHLITATGQRVTLRCSPRSGDLSVYWYQQSLDQGLQFLIQYYNGEERAKGNILERFSAQQFPDLHSELNLSSLELGDSALYFCASSVVGHEQFFGPGTRLTVL.